Listed below are T cell receptor beta chains from one sample, sequenced in a study of T cells after yellow fever vaccination. TCRdb analysed the 5' RACE reads with MiXCR anew, one entry per CDR3 protein. The sample lists approximately 69,000 distinct CDR3 sequences, around 6.2% occurring once. The sample was CD4+ T cells sorted from PBMCs, taken around 14 days after the first yellow fever vaccination. These receptor sequences come from a man between 18 and 35 years old who received the YFV17D yellow fever vaccine. The CDR3 runs from the conserved cysteine through the conserved F or W. Each record gives: V gene, clone size, J gene, D gene, CDR3 protein, CDR3 DNA. The D gene is left open where the match is weak. Where a row states a size, it is once, few, many or the class of an expanded clone; other rows omit it.

V: TRBV5-1
size: many
J: TRBJ2-7
D: TRBD1
CDR3: CASSQTGGTYEQYF
DNA: TGCGCCAGCAGCCAGACAGGGGGCACGTACGAGCAGTACTTC

V: TRBV4-2
size: few
J: TRBJ1-2
D: TRBD1
CDR3: CASSQAGSGGNYGYTF
DNA: TGTGCCAGCAGCCAAGCGGGGTCAGGGGGCAACTATGGCTACACCTTC

V: TRBV12-3/TRBV12-4
size: many
J: TRBJ2-7
D: NA
CDR3: CARSRTVSYEQYF
DNA: TGTGCCAGGTCCCGAACAGTCTCCTACGAGCAGTACTTC

V: TRBV5-1
size: NA
J: TRBJ2-1
D: TRBD2
CDR3: CASRGGGATYNEQFF
DNA: TGCGCCAGCAGAGGCGGGGGGGCTACCTACAATGAGCAGTTCTTC

V: TRBV4-3
size: many
J: TRBJ2-3
D: NA
CDR3: CASSQVTGRTDTQYF
DNA: TGCGCCAGCAGCCAAGTTACAGGCCGCACAGATACGCAGTATTTT

V: TRBV5-1
size: many
J: TRBJ1-6
D: NA
CDR3: CASSSGTGNSPLHF
DNA: TGCGCCAGCAGCTCCGGGACGGGAAATTCACCCCTCCACTTT

V: TRBV2
size: many
J: TRBJ2-1
D: NA
CDR3: CASSDQVPVEQFF
DNA: TGTGCCAGCAGTGATCAGGTCCCCGTTGAGCAGTTCTTC

V: TRBV4-3
size: many
J: TRBJ1-5
D: NA
CDR3: CASSQDLMGGDQPQHF
DNA: TGCGCCAGCAGCCAAGATCTCATGGGCGGAGATCAGCCCCAGCATTTT

V: TRBV4-1
size: many
J: TRBJ2-7
D: NA
CDR3: CASSQTDIPYEQYF
DNA: TGCGCCAGCAGCCAGACGGATATTCCCTACGAGCAGTACTTC

V: TRBV2
size: many
J: TRBJ1-2
D: NA
CDR3: CASTRDNGYTF
DNA: TGTGCCAGCACCCGGGACAATGGCTACACCTTC

V: TRBV7-2
size: many
J: TRBJ2-2
D: NA
CDR3: CASSPQNTGELFF
DNA: TGTGCCAGCAGCCCTCAGAACACCGGGGAGCTGTTTTTT

V: TRBV12-3/TRBV12-4
size: many
J: TRBJ2-5
D: NA
CDR3: CASRRTNLVETQYF
DNA: TGTGCCAGCAGAAGGACTAACCTTGTTGAGACCCAGTACTTC

V: TRBV7-4
size: NA
J: TRBJ2-7
D: TRBD2
CDR3: CASSLGGPQKRGVPPAYEQYF
DNA: TGTGCCAGCAGCTTAGGCGGCCCCCAAAAGCGGGGGGTTCCGCCTGCCTACGAGCAGTACTTC

V: TRBV11-2
size: many
J: TRBJ2-1
D: TRBD2
CDR3: CASSLVPAGVPSYNEQFF
DNA: TGTGCCAGCAGCTTAGTCCCAGCGGGGGTTCCCTCCTACAATGAGCAGTTCTTC

V: TRBV6-1
size: many
J: TRBJ2-5
D: TRBD1
CDR3: CASSRQGIGLGETQYF
DNA: TGTGCCAGCAGCCGACAGGGGATAGGTTTGGGAGAGACCCAGTACTTC

V: TRBV12-3/TRBV12-4
size: many
J: TRBJ1-1
D: TRBD1
CDR3: CASRRLTGGETEAFF
DNA: TGTGCCAGCAGGAGGCTCACAGGGGGCGAAACTGAAGCTTTCTTT

V: TRBV29-1
size: many
J: TRBJ2-3
D: NA
CDR3: CSVGSGADTTQYF
DNA: TGCAGCGTTGGCTCGGGGGCCGATACCACGCAGTATTTT

V: TRBV5-4
size: many
J: TRBJ2-5
D: NA
CDR3: CASSLPQETQYF
DNA: TGTGCCAGCAGCTTGCCACAAGAGACCCAGTACTTC

V: TRBV20-1
size: NA
J: TRBJ2-3
D: TRBD1
CDR3: CSAQPQDRDSDTQYF
DNA: TGCAGTGCCCAGCCCCAGGACAGGGACTCAGATACGCAGTATTTT

V: TRBV9
size: many
J: TRBJ2-5
D: NA
CDR3: CASNRVGTEETQYF
DNA: TGTGCCAGCAACCGCGTAGGGACCGAAGAGACCCAGTACTTC

V: TRBV7-8
size: many
J: TRBJ1-4
D: NA
CDR3: CASSQPGDGKLFF
DNA: TGTGCCAGCAGCCAGCCGGGGGACGGAAAACTGTTTTTT

V: TRBV12-3/TRBV12-4
size: many
J: TRBJ1-2
D: NA
CDR3: CASSLGGGLTYGYTF
DNA: TGTGCCAGCAGTTTAGGTGGGGGGCTTACCTATGGCTACACCTTC

V: TRBV15
size: many
J: TRBJ1-1
D: NA
CDR3: CATSRAGSGGTEAFF
DNA: TGTGCCACCAGCAGAGCGGGCTCCGGGGGAACTGAAGCTTTCTTT

V: TRBV24-1
size: many
J: TRBJ2-2
D: NA
CDR3: CATSDWTNTGELFF
DNA: TGTGCCACCAGTGATTGGACGAACACCGGGGAGCTGTTTTTT

V: TRBV5-1
size: many
J: TRBJ2-2
D: NA
CDR3: CASSLVGSHNTGELFF
DNA: TGCGCCAGCAGCTTGGTCGGTTCTCATAACACCGGGGAGCTGTTTTTT

V: TRBV6-1
size: many
J: TRBJ1-1
D: NA
CDR3: CASSEFGAGSTEAFF
DNA: TGTGCCAGCAGTGAATTCGGGGCAGGGTCCACTGAAGCTTTCTTT

V: TRBV7-2
size: many
J: TRBJ2-1
D: NA
CDR3: CASSLSPYNEQFF
DNA: TGTGCCAGCAGCTTATCACCTTACAATGAGCAGTTCTTC

V: TRBV6-2/TRBV6-3
size: many
J: TRBJ2-2
D: NA
CDR3: CASSSRRTGELFF
DNA: TGTGCCAGCAGTTCTCGGCGGACCGGGGAGCTGTTTTTT

V: TRBV12-3/TRBV12-4
size: many
J: TRBJ2-2
D: TRBD1
CDR3: CASKAYDRDTGELFF
DNA: TGTGCCAGCAAGGCTTATGACAGGGATACCGGGGAGCTGTTTTTT

V: TRBV5-1
size: many
J: TRBJ2-3
D: NA
CDR3: CASSLVGSTDTQYF
DNA: TGCGCCAGCAGCTTGGTCGGGTCCACAGATACGCAGTATTTT

V: TRBV5-4
size: many
J: TRBJ2-7
D: NA
CDR3: CASSFGRGYEQYF
DNA: TGTGCCAGCAGCTTTGGACGGGGTTACGAGCAGTACTTC

V: TRBV7-2
size: NA
J: TRBJ1-5
D: NA
CDR3: CASSSFNQPQHF
DNA: TGTGCCAGCAGCTCCTTTAACCAGCCCCAGCATTTT

V: TRBV6-5
size: many
J: TRBJ2-3
D: TRBD2
CDR3: CASRSTSGGSDSTDTQYF
DNA: TGTGCCAGCAGGTCAACTAGCGGGGGGTCCGATAGCACAGATACGCAGTATTTT

V: TRBV12-3/TRBV12-4
size: many
J: TRBJ2-3
D: NA
CDR3: CASSLWGTGEDTQYF
DNA: TGTGCCAGCAGTTTATGGGGGACTGGGGAGGATACGCAGTATTTT

V: TRBV6-5
size: many
J: TRBJ1-1
D: NA
CDR3: CASSYVGVLNTEAFF
DNA: TGTGCCAGCAGTTACGTAGGCGTCCTTAACACTGAAGCTTTCTTT

V: TRBV4-3
size: many
J: TRBJ2-7
D: NA
CDR3: CASSQGPLVFYEQYF
DNA: TGCGCCAGCAGCCAAGGTCCCCTCGTCTTCTACGAGCAGTACTTC

V: TRBV11-2
size: many
J: TRBJ1-3
D: TRBD1
CDR3: CASSPLGTGGSGNTIYF
DNA: TGTGCCAGCAGCCCCCTCGGGACAGGGGGCTCTGGAAACACCATATATTTT

V: TRBV7-2
size: medium-sized
J: TRBJ2-7
D: NA
CDR3: CASSIYAGQWDYEQYF
DNA: TGTGCCAGCAGCATCTATGCGGGACAGTGGGACTACGAGCAGTACTTC

V: TRBV7-2
size: many
J: TRBJ2-4
D: NA
CDR3: CASSTQALVKNIQYF
DNA: TGTGCCAGCAGCACACAAGCCCTAGTCAAAAACATTCAGTACTTC

V: TRBV7-9
size: many
J: TRBJ2-1
D: NA
CDR3: CASSLDHNEQFF
DNA: TGTGCCAGCAGCTTAGATCACAATGAGCAGTTCTTC

V: TRBV9
size: many
J: TRBJ2-2
D: TRBD1
CDR3: CASSQYGTANTGELFF
DNA: TGTGCCAGCAGCCAATACGGGACAGCGAACACCGGGGAGCTGTTTTTT

V: TRBV20-1
size: many
J: TRBJ1-1
D: NA
CDR3: CSAKEGPLGAEAFF
DNA: TGCAGTGCTAAAGAAGGTCCCCTGGGAGCTGAAGCTTTCTTT

V: TRBV29-1
size: many
J: TRBJ1-1
D: TRBD1
CDR3: CSVPTGGTEAFF
DNA: TGCAGCGTCCCGACAGGGGGCACTGAAGCTTTCTTT

V: TRBV6-5
size: many
J: TRBJ2-1
D: TRBD2
CDR3: CASSRGLAGDFYNEQFF
DNA: TGTGCCAGCAGCCGCGGACTAGCGGGAGATTTCTACAATGAGCAGTTCTTC

V: TRBV4-1
size: many
J: TRBJ2-2
D: NA
CDR3: CASSQERGDAGELFF
DNA: TGCGCCAGCAGCCAAGAAAGGGGGGATGCCGGGGAGCTGTTTTTT

V: TRBV20-1
size: many
J: TRBJ1-2
D: NA
CDR3: CSARDNVGNGYTF
DNA: TGCAGTGCTAGAGATAACGTGGGGAATGGCTACACCTTC

V: TRBV7-2
size: many
J: TRBJ1-3
D: NA
CDR3: CASSLGGPGASGNTIYF
DNA: TGTGCCAGCAGCTTAGGTGGGCCCGGGGCCTCTGGAAACACCATATATTTT

V: TRBV5-1
size: many
J: TRBJ2-7
D: NA
CDR3: CASSLGQAQDEQYF
DNA: TGCGCCAGCAGCTTGGGACAGGCCCAAGACGAGCAGTACTTC

V: TRBV19
size: many
J: TRBJ1-1
D: NA
CDR3: CASKEAVGAIEAFF
DNA: TGTGCCAGTAAAGAGGCAGTAGGAGCTATTGAAGCTTTCTTT

V: TRBV6-6
size: many
J: TRBJ1-1
D: NA
CDR3: CASRDTYTEAFF
DNA: TGTGCCAGCCGGGACACCTACACTGAAGCTTTCTTT

V: TRBV7-2
size: many
J: TRBJ2-4
D: NA
CDR3: CASSPDRNIQYF
DNA: TGTGCCAGCAGCCCAGACAGAAACATTCAGTACTTC

V: TRBV29-1
size: many
J: TRBJ2-3
D: NA
CDR3: CSVGDYGGDTQYF
DNA: TGCAGCGTTGGCGACTACGGAGGAGATACGCAGTATTTT